Included here is one TCR beta chain sequence, with context. The antigen remains undetermined. There are 15 residues in the CDR3. Per the germline V gene, CDR1 is SGHRS and CDR2 is YFSETQ. Losses at the gene ends were 3 bases for V and 4 bases for J; bases not matched to a gene: 7. The PCR ran on 60 Vbeta and 13 Jbeta primers. Data came from immunoSEQ multiplex PCR; TCRdb stores just in-frame clones and leaves some out. The profile shows some 170,000 clones, 60% to 80% of them singletons. This sample was included in a study of cytomegalovirus exposure and HLA in healthy donors. Study-wide points: Judged likely to be a sequencing artifact was a cluster of highly shared sequence variants. A later analysis found common viral pathogens apparently linked to several of the most significant clusters. By a later analysis, the bulk of CMV-associated TCR beta chains appeared HLA-restricted. In presence/absence analyses, roughly uniform sequencing depth across donors was assumed.

The rearrangement uses TRBV5-1 and TRBJ1-1; 9 nucleotides agree with TRBD1. This TCR was sampled from a man between 18 and 29 years old in good health and CMV-seropositive. Sequenced sample: PBMCs. The CDR3 DNA sequence: TGCGCCAGCAGCTCCCGAACAGGGGGCGGCACTGAAGCTTTCTTT. Protein product: CASSSRTGGGTEAFF.